This T cell receptor beta chain was captured by sequencing in a study of blood T cells in healthy people across ages. V gave up 2 bases and J gave up 3 bases, with 7 bases separating them. There are 13 residues in the CDR3. From germline, CDR1 is MNHEY and CDR2 SVGAGI. A J-beta primer mix and a sample-barcoded 5' primer were used in a second PCR of about 6 to 12 cycles. Via MiXCR, TCRdb re-called the 5' RACE reads, giving one row per CDR3 protein. The data hold just under 550,000 distinct CDR3 sequences, with 24% observed a single time. This clonotype was found a few times. Separately, the same data were catalogued under a study of T cells of mothers and their children.

The sequence derives from a boy between 10 and 17 years old in good health. Sequences were obtained from blood. The rearrangement links TRBV6-5 to TRBJ2-5, with D uncertain. CDR3 nucleotides: TGTGCCAGCAGTTACACCAAAAAAGAGACCCAGTACTTC. Protein product: CASSYTKKETQYF.